The rows below give T cell receptor beta chains drawn from one sample of a study of identical twins. Using its own MiXCR run on the 5' RACE reads, TCRdb lists one record per CDR3 protein. The table records about 450,000 distinct CDR3 sequences, around 20% of them present only once. The specimen was naive T cells sorted from blood. Receptor source: a man aged 50 or older in good health. CDR3s include the opening cysteine and the closing phenylalanine or tryptophan. A D gene is named only where the DNA matches it firmly. Only part of the rows carry a size: once, few, many, or a class if the clone is expanded.

j_gene,v_gene,abundance,d_gene,CDR3nt,CDR3aa
TRBJ2-1,TRBV12-3/TRBV12-4,many,NA,TGTGCCAGCAGTTTTGGTGTAGATTGGCAGTTCTTC,CASSFGVDWQFF
TRBJ2-1,TRBV6-5,many,TRBD1,TGTGCCAGCAGTTACGCACGGACAGGGGACGAGCAGTTCTTC,CASSYARTGDEQFF
TRBJ1-2,TRBV6-1,NA,TRBD1,TGTGCCAGCAGTCAGACAGGGATCCCTAACTATGGCTACACCTTC,CASSQTGIPNYGYTF
TRBJ1-1,TRBV6-1,NA,NA,TGTGCCAGCAGTGAAGTCGGGGTCACTGAAGCTTTCTTT,CASSEVGVTEAFF
TRBJ2-1,TRBV4-1,many,TRBD2,TGCGCCAGCAGCCAAGAATTAGCGGGGGGGTTCTACAATGAGCAGTTCTTC,CASSQELAGGFYNEQFF
TRBJ2-5,TRBV4-1,NA,NA,TGCGCCAGCAGCCATGGTACCAACCGTAGTTGGGGTTTTGGGACCCAGTACTTC,CASSHGTNRSWGFGTQYF
TRBJ1-6,TRBV3-1,NA,NA,TGTGCCAGCAGCCGAGGGACAACGCGGAATTCACCCCTCCACTTT,CASSRGTTRNSPLHF
TRBJ2-2,TRBV20-1,once,TRBD1,TGCAGTGCTGCGGACAGGGGGAACACCGGGGAGCTGTTTTTT,CSAADRGNTGELFF
TRBJ2-3,TRBV7-2,NA,NA,TGTGCCAGCAGTCCGGGTCCCGTAGGGACGCAGTATTTT,CASSPGPVGTQYF
TRBJ2-3,TRBV20-1,NA,TRBD2,TGCAGTGCCAGTTCCCGACTAGCGGTCACAGATACGCAGTATTTT,CSASSRLAVTDTQYF
TRBJ2-7,TRBV6-2/TRBV6-3,NA,NA,TGTGCCAGCAGTTACTGGCCTGATTCCTACGAGCAGTACTTC,CASSYWPDSYEQYF
TRBJ2-5,TRBV4-2,few,NA,TGTGCCAGCAGCCAAGGCCCTATCGGTGGGGAGACCCAGTACTTC,CASSQGPIGGETQYF
TRBJ2-3,TRBV20-1,few,TRBD2,TGCAGTGCGAGTAGCGGGGGGGCAGTTTCGGATACGCAGTATTTT,CSASSGGAVSDTQYF
TRBJ2-7,TRBV20-1,many,TRBD2,TGCAGTGCTAGAGGACTAGCGGGATTCGACGAGCAGTACTTC,CSARGLAGFDEQYF
TRBJ2-5,TRBV7-2,NA,NA,TGTGCCAGCAGCCCCAGCGGAAAAGAGACCCAGTACTTC,CASSPSGKETQYF
TRBJ1-1,TRBV5-1,few,NA,TGCGCCAGCAGCTTGCAACACCCTAGGACTGAAGCTTTCTTT,CASSLQHPRTEAFF
TRBJ1-1,TRBV5-1,many,TRBD1,TGCGCCAGCAGAGTCGGGACAGGGAGTATGAACACTGAAGCTTTCTTT,CASRVGTGSMNTEAFF
TRBJ1-2,TRBV5-1,many,NA,TGCGCCAGCAGCTCCCAGTGGGATGGCTACACCTTC,CASSSQWDGYTF
TRBJ2-7,TRBV28,NA,TRBD1,TGTGCCAGCAGTTTATGGCTTACCGGGACAGGGTCCTACGAGCAGTACTTC,CASSLWLTGTGSYEQYF
TRBJ2-7,TRBV6-2/TRBV6-3,NA,NA,TGTGCCAGCAGCCAGCCGGGACAATCTAACGAGCAGTACTTC,CASSQPGQSNEQYF
TRBJ2-1,TRBV11-2,NA,TRBD1,TGTGCCAGCAGTAAAGGACAGGGGGCGATAAATGAGCAGTTCTTC,CASSKGQGAINEQFF
TRBJ2-1,TRBV29-1,few,TRBD1,TGCAGCGTTGGGGACAGGGCTTACATTGAGCAGTTCTTC,CSVGDRAYIEQFF
TRBJ1-6,TRBV12-3/TRBV12-4,many,TRBD1,TGTGCCAGCAGGTGGGGGACAGGGGCTAATTCACCCCTCCACTTT,CASRWGTGANSPLHF
TRBJ2-5,TRBV12-3/TRBV12-4,NA,NA,TGTGCCAGCACCCTCAAGGGGCAAGAGACCCAGTACTTC,CASTLKGQETQYF
TRBJ2-5,TRBV7-9,NA,NA,TGTGCCAGCAGCTCCCCACGGGCCCAAGAGACCCAGTACTTC,CASSSPRAQETQYF
TRBJ2-7,TRBV7-8,many,TRBD1,TGTGCCAGCAGCATCCGGGACAGCCCCTACGAGCAGTACTTC,CASSIRDSPYEQYF
TRBJ1-2,TRBV20-1,few,NA,TGCAGTGCTATTAGCTATAACTATGGCTACACCTTC,CSAISYNYGYTF
TRBJ2-7,TRBV7-2,NA,TRBD1,TGTGCCAGCTCTACAGGACAGGCCCGTACCGCCCGTTACGAGCAGTACTTC,CASSTGQARTARYEQYF
TRBJ1-1,TRBV10-3,NA,NA,TGTGCCATCAGGGGGGACACTGAAGCTTTCTTT,CAIRGDTEAFF
TRBJ2-7,TRBV5-1,few,TRBD1,TGCGCCAGCAGCCCCGGGACAGGCGAGCTCTACGAGCAGTACTTC,CASSPGTGELYEQYF
TRBJ1-6,TRBV6-5,few,TRBD1,TGTGCCAGCAGTTATGCCCATCAGGGGGGGCGAAATTCACCCCTCCACTTT,CASSYAHQGGRNSPLHF
TRBJ2-1,TRBV5-5,few,TRBD2,TGTGCCAGCAGCGCCGGTCTAGCGGGAGGGCTTAGTGAGCAGTTCTTC,CASSAGLAGGLSEQFF
TRBJ2-1,TRBV11-3,NA,TRBD1,TGTGCCAGCAGCGCCGGGACAGGGCGCAATGAGCAGTTCTTC,CASSAGTGRNEQFF
TRBJ2-7,TRBV5-6,NA,TRBD1,TGTGCCAGCAGCTGGAAAGGCAGGGGGTACGAGCAGTACTTC,CASSWKGRGYEQYF
TRBJ2-1,TRBV11-2,few,NA,TGTGCCAGCAGCTTAGAATTCCCGACCCATGAGCAGTTCTTC,CASSLEFPTHEQFF
TRBJ1-5,TRBV9,few,NA,TGTGCCAGCAGCCCTGAGATCAGCAATCAGCCCCAGCATTTT,CASSPEISNQPQHF
TRBJ2-1,TRBV15,NA,NA,TGTGCCACAAGGATGAGGGACACACACAATGAGCAGTTCTTC,CATRMRDTHNEQFF
TRBJ2-5,TRBV12-3/TRBV12-4,many,TRBD1,TGTGCCAGCAGTATGACAGGGATATACCTGAGAGGGGAGACCCAGTACTTC,CASSMTGIYLRGETQYF
TRBJ2-1,TRBV2,few,TRBD1,TGTGCCAGCACATCGGACAGGTACAATGAGCAGTTCTTC,CASTSDRYNEQFF
TRBJ2-1,TRBV7-6,few,NA,TGTGCCAGCACCAAGCGGACAGAATCCTACAATGAGCAGTTCTTC,CASTKRTESYNEQFF
TRBJ1-2,TRBV20-1,NA,NA,TGCAGTGCATCGCAACCCTTAGGGGACTATGGCTACACCTTC,CSASQPLGDYGYTF
TRBJ2-3,TRBV7-6,NA,NA,TGTGCCAGCAGCTTTAGCGGTCGGTTCACAGATACGCAGTATTTT,CASSFSGRFTDTQYF
TRBJ2-7,TRBV7-9,NA,TRBD1,TGTGCCAGCAGCTCGAGCTACAGGGGGCCCTACGAGCAGTACTTC,CASSSSYRGPYEQYF
TRBJ1-2,TRBV5-5,NA,NA,TGTGCCAGCAGCTTGGTCCCCCTTCTTGACTATGGCTACACCTTC,CASSLVPLLDYGYTF
TRBJ2-6,TRBV6-2/TRBV6-3,NA,NA,TGTGCCAGCAGTTACAAGAGGAGGACTGGGGCCAACGTCCTGACTTTC,CASSYKRRTGANVLTF
TRBJ1-5,TRBV12-3/TRBV12-4,NA,TRBD1,TGTGCCAGCAGCCCAGCAAGGGGGCAGAGAAATCAGCCCCAGCATTTT,CASSPARGQRNQPQHF